The 10 T cell receptor beta chains presented below share a single source sample, sequenced in a study of regulatory and conventional T cells in RAG deficiency. The sorted conventional CD4+ T cells were CD25-low and CD127-high, with genomic DNA sequenced. The table came from immunoSEQ multiplex PCR; TCRdb's copy has only in-frame clones and leaves some out. The sample yields fewer than 15,000 clones, 85% to 95% seen once. These same records also appear under a second study, on regulatory T cells. That publication notes: Primers: 52 TRBV forward and 13 TRBJ reverse.

The sample consisted of CD4+ effector T cells sorted from blood. The source of these receptors is a human donor in good health.

Only one count was recorded for this clone. The chain employs TRBV28 and TRBJ2-3; the match to TRBD2 covers 10 bases. V lost 3 bases and J lost 6; bases outside the gene matches: 3. The germline CDR1 and CDR2 sequences are MDHEN and SYDVKM. This CDR3 is 14 amino acids long. For the CDR3, the DNA is TGTGCCAGCAGTTTGCTAGCGGGAGATGATACGCAGTATTTT. The encoded protein is CASSLLAGDDTQYF.

The chain carries TRBV7-9 and TRBJ1-1; D not resolved. CDR3 length equals 12 residues. CDR1 is SEHNR and CDR2 is FQNEAQ in the germline V gene (reference sequence). V was cut by 5 bases and J by 3 bases, with 7 bases left in between. The CDR3 nucleotides read TGTGCCAGCAGCCCGGGTGACACTGAAGCTTTCTTT. It specifies CASSPGDTEAFF.

The chain combines TRBV29-1 with TRBJ1-1; a possible D gene is TRBD1 (6 bases). Germline CDR1 and CDR2: SQVTM and ANQGSEA. The CDR3 length is 14 residues. V was pared by 6 bases and J by 2 bases, with 16 bases between. The CDR3 here is CSVRRGVINTEAFF. The CDR3, as DNA: TGCAGCGTACGGAGGGGGGTTATAAACACTGAAGCTTTCTTT.

The chain is built from TRBV2 and TRBJ2-7, with D uncertain. The CDR3 loop spans 13 amino acids. The germline V and J ends were trimmed by 4 bases and 1 base, with 8 bases remaining between them. Germline CDR1 is SNHLY and CDR2 is FYNNEI. The CDR3 spells CASSADLSYEQYF. The CDR3 DNA is TGTGCCAGCAGTGCGGACCTATCCTACGAGCAGTACTTC.

This sequence joins TRBV18 and TRBJ1-4; TRBD1 matches 8 bases. This CDR3 region has 15 residues. Germline CDR1 is KGHSH and CDR2 is LQKENI. V trimming: 0 bases; J trimming: 7 bases; junction bases outside the gene matches: 4. The CDR3 here is CASSPPDRAGEKLFF. DNA for the CDR3: TGTGCCAGCTCACCACCGGACAGGGCTGGTGAAAAACTGTTTTTT.

The J gene is TRBJ1-2, the V gene TRBV28, with TRBD1 as a possible D gene (5 bases). The germline CDR1 and CDR2 sequences are MDHEN and SYDVKM. Trimming removed 7 bases at V and 0 bases at J, with 6 bases between. The CDR3 is 12 amino acids. The CDR3 sequence is CASTGSNYGYTF. The DNA for the CDR3 is TGTGCCAGCACAGGGTCTAACTATGGCTACACCTTC.

Written as DNA, the CDR3 is TGTGCCAGCAGCTTAGGGGACAGGAACACTGAAGCTTTCTTT. Its translation is CASSLGDRNTEAFF. The gene calls are TRBV13 and TRBJ1-1, with D maybe TRBD1 (6 bases). The CDR3 is 14 residues long. Looked up from germline, CDR1 is PRHDT and CDR2 is FYEKMQ (reference sequence). V was cut by 0 bases and J by 1 base, with 6 bases left in between. Combining the CDR3 with reference TRBV13 and TRBJ1-1 gives the whole variable domain AAGVIQSPRHLIKEKRETATLKCYPIPRHDTVYWYQQGPGQDPQFLISFYEKMQSDKGSIPDRFSAQQFSDYHSELNMSSLELGDSALYFCASSLGDRNTEAFFGQGTRLTVV.

The chain uses TRBV6-1 and TRBJ1-1, with 8 bases matching TRBD1. The V segment lost 8 bases and the J segment 6 bases; nucleotides outside the gene matches: 14. The CDR3 length is 15 residues. The V gene's germline CDR1 is MNHNS and CDR2 SASEGT. The CDR3 nucleotides read TGTGCCAGCCTAGAAAGGGGGGCAGGGGGCGCTGAAGCTTTCTTT. Protein sequence: CASLERGAGGAEAFF.

This chain links TRBV9 with TRBJ1-3; no definite D call. V shed 0 bases and J shed 0 bases, with 13 bases lying between them. Per germline, CDR1 SGDLS and CDR2 YYNGEE. This CDR3 is built from 17 residues. The CDR3 is CASSVAPAGRSGNTIYF. CDR3 in DNA: TGTGCCAGCAGCGTAGCCCCGGCAGGACGCTCTGGAAACACCATATATTTT.

V and J are TRBV7-3 and TRBJ2-7, with 8 bases identical to TRBD1. The CDR3 sequence is 15 residues long. The germline V gene has CDR1 SGHTA and CDR2 FQGTGA. V lost 3 bases and J lost 2; bases outside the gene matches: 6. This CDR3 is CASSFGQGSAYEQYF. In DNA form, the CDR3 reads TGTGCCAGCAGCTTCGGACAGGGAAGCGCCTACGAGCAGTACTTC.